The 24 T cell receptor beta chains listed next were all sequenced from one sample in a study of shared clonotypes between healthy human individuals. The protocol was immunoSEQ multiplex PCR, while the TCRdb copy is restricted to in-frame clones and leaves out a portion. The profile shows under 600,000 clones, just over 75% of them singletons. Sample: PBMCs. These TCRs come from a woman aged 40 to 50 in good health. Some clones in this sample may be carry-over from other donors' samples.

The chain combines TRBV19 with TRBJ2-1; the match to TRBD2 covers 7 bases. With V trimmed by 10 bases and J by 9 bases, 18 bases remained unmatched. Germline-derived CDR1 and CDR2 are LNHDA and SQIVND (reference sequence). This CDR3 comprises 15 residues. CDR3 in amino acids: CATNPRPLALGEQFF. The DNA for the CDR3 is TGTGCCACGAACCCGAGACCACTAGCGCTGGGTGAGCAGTTCTTC.

V gene TRBV27 combines with J gene TRBJ2-1, with TRBD1 identical over 7 bases. CDR1 is MNHEY and CDR2 is SMNVEV in the germline V gene (reference sequence). Trimming took 5 bases from V and 5 from J; bases not matched to a gene: 6. The CDR3 runs 14 residues. The CDR3 nucleotides read TGTGCCAGCAGTGCCCACAGGGGCCACAATGAGCAGTTCTTC. Translation gives CASSAHRGHNEQFF.

In this sample, this clone turned up a few times. The rearrangement joins TRBV29-1 to TRBJ1-1; tentative D call: TRBD1 (5 bases). Trimming took off 7 bases at V and 3 bases at J, with 12 bases between the two ends. The germline CDR1 and CDR2 sequences are SQVTM and ANQGSEA. This CDR3 is built from 12 residues. CDR3 in DNA: TGCAGCGCCTGGGACCGTTACACTGAAGCTTTCTTT. This gives the protein CSAWDRYTEAFF. The full variable domain, rest sourced from reference TRBV29-1 and TRBJ1-1, is SAVISQKPSRDICQRGTSLTIQCQVDSQVTMMFWYRQQPGQSLTLIATANQGSEATYESGFVIDKFPISRPNLTFSTLTVSNMSPEDSSIYLCSAWDRYTEAFFGQGTRLTVV.

The chain uses TRBV30 and TRBJ2-7; 7 nucleotides align to TRBD1. Trimming took 5 bases from V and 2 from J; bases not matched to a gene: 3. There are 12 residues in the CDR3. The germline V gene encodes CDR1 GTSNPN and CDR2 SVGIG (reference sequence). The CDR3 sequence is CAWATGPYEQYF. CDR3 bases: TGTGCCTGGGCGACAGGGCCCTACGAGCAGTACTTC.

The chain couples TRBV4-1 to TRBJ1-4, with a tentative D call TRBD1 (5 bases). This CDR3 comprises 13 residues. Trimming removed 6 bases at V and 0 bases at J, with 5 bases between. CDR1 and CDR2 (germline): MGHRA, YSYEKL. The CDR3 protein is CASRTATNEKLFF. The CDR3 DNA is TGCGCCAGCAGGACAGCAACTAATGAAAAACTGTTTTTT.

This sequence joins TRBV28 and TRBJ1-4; 8 bases align to TRBD1. Per the germline V gene, CDR1 is MDHEN and CDR2 is SYDVKM. Trimming removed 1 base from V and 6 bases from J; junction bases left unmatched: 4. CDR3 length: 15 residues. The CDR3 here is CASSLFTGGDEKLFF. DNA of the CDR3: TGTGCCAGCAGTTTATTCACAGGGGGGGATGAAAAACTGTTTTTT.

The chain carries TRBV7-2 and TRBJ2-7, with D possibly matching TRBD2 (6 bases). The CDR3 spans 14 residues. Germline assignment: CDR1 SGHTA and CDR2 FQGNSA. V lost 4 bases and J lost 0, with 10 bases in between. For the CDR3, the DNA is TGTGCCAGCAGCTCTCAGCGGGCCTCCTACGAGCAGTACTTC. It specifies CASSSQRASYEQYF. Based on the CDR3 plus reference TRBV7-2 and TRBJ2-7, the full variable domain is GAGVSQSPSNKVTEKGKDVELRCDPISGHTALYWYRQSLGQGLEFLIYFQGNSAPDKSGLPSDRFSAERTGGSVSTLTIQRTQQEDSAVYLCASSSQRASYEQYFGPGTRLTVT.

This clone was counted between two and nine times. The V gene is TRBV6-6, the J gene TRBJ2-7, with D uncertain. The V and J ends lost 11 bases and 2 bases respectively, with 16 bases between them. This CDR3 comprises 13 residues. CDR1 is MNHNY and CDR2 is SVGAGI in the germline V gene (reference sequence). CDR3 coding DNA: TGTGCCCCTCCTCTATCCCCAACCTACGAGCAGTACTTC. Amino acid sequence: CAPPLSPTYEQYF.

The chain recombines TRBV27 with TRBJ2-1, with 9 bases identical to TRBD2. CDR3 length equals 15 residues. Germline assignment: CDR1 MNHEY and CDR2 SMNVEV (reference sequence). The J segment lost 5 bases and the V segment lost 7 bases, leaving 9 bases of the junction unmatched. The CDR3 DNA follows: TGTGCCAGCACCTTACTAGCGGGTTCCCACAATGAGCAGTTCTTC. Translated: CASTLLAGSHNEQFF.

This rearrangement joins TRBV6-4 to TRBJ1-5; perhaps TRBD1 as D (5 bases). This CDR3 is built from 13 residues. CDR1 is MRHNA, CDR2 SNTAGT, per germline. The V gene lost 3 bases and the J gene lost 6 bases, with 9 bases spanning the gap. CDR3 nucleotide sequence: TGTGCCAGCAGTGAAATTCAGGGTCAGCCCCAGCATTTT. Its translation: CASSEIQGQPQHF.

The sample holds a few counts of this clone. The rearrangement joins TRBV29-1 to TRBJ2-2, with D unclear. The CDR3 covers 15 residues. Per germline, CDR1 SQVTM and CDR2 ANQGSEA. V shed 8 bases and J shed 2 bases, with 18 bases lying between them. CDR3 loop: CSTSGAQSNTGELFF. The CDR3 nucleotides are TGCAGCACCTCAGGAGCGCAGAGCAACACCGGGGAGCTGTTTTTT.

V usage is TRBV9 and J usage is TRBJ2-7; 9 positions agree with TRBD2. CDR1 is SGDLS and CDR2 is YYNGEE in the germline V gene. With 5 bases clipped from V and 6 bases from J, the junction kept 9 bases outside the gene matches. CDR3 length: 14 residues. The CDR3 loop reads CASSLAGVGGEQYF. In DNA, the CDR3 is TGTGCCAGCAGTTTAGCGGGAGTGGGAGGCGAGCAGTACTTC.

In the case of this clone: It differs at one base from a far larger clone, so likely a read error. The V call is TRBV25-1, the J call TRBJ1-1; a possible D gene is TRBD1 (6 bases). The germline gives CDR1 MGHDK, CDR2 SYGVNS. CDR3 size: 14 residues. In nucleotides, the CDR3 is TGTGCCGGCAGTGAAAGGGGGTGGGGCACTGAAGCTTTCTTT. As protein: CAGSERGWGTEAFF. Full variable domain (remainder filled in from reference TRBV25-1 and TRBJ1-1): EADIYQTPRYLVIGTGKKITLECSQTMGHDKMYWYQQDPGMELHLIHYSYGVNSTEKGDLSSESTVSRIRTEHFPLTLESARPSHTSQYLCAGSERGWGTEAFFGQGTRLTVV.

The chain combines TRBV4-2 with TRBJ2-7; 9 bases fit TRBD1. Germline V lookup: CDR1 LGHNA, CDR2 YNFKEQ. Unmatched junction bases numbered 7, after V lost 5 bases and J lost 2 bases. This CDR3 is 15 amino acids long. For the CDR3, the DNA is TGTGCCAGCAGCTCGAGGACAGGGGAGACCTACGAGCAGTACTTC. It yields the protein CASSSRTGETYEQYF.

The chain links TRBV7-2 to TRBJ2-7, with D perhaps matching TRBD2 (7 bases). The germline CDR1 and CDR2 sequences are SGHTA and FQGNSA. Trimming shortened V by 5 bases and J by 1 base, and 18 bases separated the two germline ends. This CDR3 is built from 16 residues. The CDR3 loop is CASSPGWEGTSYEQYF. CDR3 bases: TGTGCCAGCAGCCCAGGATGGGAGGGGACATCCTACGAGCAGTACTTC.

V gene TRBV19 combines with J gene TRBJ1-5; D is possibly TRBD1 (6 bases). This CDR3 is 16 amino acids long. The V gene's germline CDR1 is LNHDA and CDR2 SQIVND (reference sequence). V lost 5 bases, J lost 0 bases, and 14 bases lay in between. In DNA form, the CDR3 reads TGTGCCAGTAGTCGAGGGGGACCATATAGCAATCAGCCCCAGCATTTT. The encoded protein is CASSRGGPYSNQPQHF.

This chain connects TRBV5-1 to TRBJ1-3, with D perhaps matching TRBD1 (6 bases). CDR3 length: 15 amino acids. Germline values: CDR1 SGHRS, CDR2 YFSETQ. Trimming stripped 0 bases from V and 7 bases from J, with 14 bases between. The CDR3 DNA reads as TGCGCCAGCAGCTTGGACAGGGTCGAATGGAACACCATATATTTT. As protein: CASSLDRVEWNTIYF.

This clone was seen many times. V gene TRBV4-2 combines with J gene TRBJ2-1; the match to TRBD2 covers 9 bases. Germline V CDR1 and CDR2: LGHNA, YNFKEQ. The trim removed 1 base at V and 2 bases at J, leaving 0 bases unmatched. The CDR3 loop spans 15 amino acids. The CDR3, as DNA: TGTGCCAGCAGCCAAGCTAGCGGGACCTACAATGAGCAGTTCTTC. It codes for CASSQASGTYNEQFF.

This chain joins TRBV6-1 and TRBJ1-5; D ambiguous. From germline, CDR1 is MNHNS and CDR2 SASEGT. The CDR3 sequence is 15 residues long. Trimming pared 5 bases from V and 2 bases from J, leaving 13 bases between. CDR3 sequence reads: CASSLAPMGNQPQHF. The CDR3 bases are TGTGCCAGCAGTCTCGCCCCAATGGGCAATCAGCCCCAGCATTTT.

V gene TRBV6-5 combines with J gene TRBJ2-6, with D possibly TRBD1 on 5 matching bases. The V gene's germline CDR1 is MNHEY and CDR2 SVGAGI. V was cut by 6 bases and J by 1 base, with 10 bases left in between. This CDR3 has 15 amino acids. The CDR3 coding sequence is TGTGCCAGCAGAAGCACAGGTTCTGGGGCCAACGTCCTGACTTTC. This translates into CASRSTGSGANVLTF.

The chain uses TRBV7-9 and TRBJ1-2, with D perhaps TRBD1 (5 bases). The V gene lost 5 bases and the J gene lost 4 bases, with 11 bases spanning the gap. Germline V gene sequence: CDR1 SEHNR, CDR2 FQNEAQ (reference sequence). The CDR3 extends over 13 amino acids. This chain's CDR3 is CASSRDSIYGYTF. As DNA, the CDR3 is TGTGCCAGCAGCCGAGACAGTATCTATGGCTACACCTTC.

The V call is TRBV2, the J call TRBJ2-5; TRBD1 is a possible D gene (7 bases). Germline values: CDR1 SNHLY, CDR2 FYNNEI. The CDR3 covers 12 residues. The germline V and J ends were trimmed by 7 bases and 5 bases, with 11 bases remaining between them. Written as DNA, the CDR3 is TGTGCCAGCACCAGGGGGGAGGAGACCCAGTACTTC. This encodes CASTRGEETQYF.

The rearrangement links TRBV30 to TRBJ2-7, with D perhaps being TRBD1 or TRBD2 (6 bases each). Trimming cost V 0 bases and J 7 bases, with 16 bases left between them. This CDR3 is built from 14 residues. The germline V gene has CDR1 GTSNPN and CDR2 SVGIG (reference sequence). The CDR3 sequence: CAWSVGGSVSEQYF. The CDR3 nucleotides read TGTGCCTGGAGTGTAGGGGGGTCGGTCAGTGAGCAGTACTTC.

J is TRBJ1-4 and V is TRBV5-1; 10 nucleotides match TRBD1. Germline V gene data show CDR1 as SGHRS and CDR2 as YFSETQ. V lost 1 base, J lost 8 bases, and 11 bases stayed unmatched. The CDR3 loop spans 17 amino acids. Here the CDR3 reads CASSLLEPGQGREKLFF. CDR3 in DNA: TGCGCCAGCAGCTTGCTAGAGCCGGGACAGGGGCGCGAAAAACTGTTTTTT.